This T cell receptor (beta chain) was sequenced for a study of blood T cell repertoires in COVID-19. Background on the study: Samples taken during acute and convalescent COVID-19 were collected in the United States, Italy and Spain.

Using immunoSEQ multiplex PCR, the repertoire was profiled, and TCRdb retains in-frame clones only, with some absent. The table records 200,000 to 250,000 clones, around 84% of them present only once. Looked up from germline, CDR1 is DFQATT and CDR2 is SNEGSKA (reference sequence). CDR3 length equals 11 residues. Between the trimmed V and J ends, which lost 1 base and 5 bases, there was a span of 5 bases. Sequencing was done on a sample of peripheral blood. The chain recombines TRBV20-1 with TRBJ1-2; D is unresolved. The source of this sequence is a man at least 80 years old with acute or convalescent COVID-19. The CDR3 here is CSARVPYGYTF. CDR3 bases: TGCAGTGCTAGAGTCCCTTATGGCTACACCTTC.